These 4 T cell receptor beta chains share one sample of origin, sequenced in a study of cytotoxic CD8 clonotypes in ibrutinib-treated CLL. The method was immunoSEQ multiplex PCR; TCRdb's version includes in-frame clones alone and lacks a portion of them. The sample has about 140,000 clones, approximately 80% seen once; the top ten hold 6% to 9.5%. The specimen comprised PBMCs, sampled after 36 months of ibrutinib treatment. The receptors here all came from a human donor with chronic lymphocytic leukemia.

The chain links TRBV6-5 to TRBJ1-4, with TRBD1 as a possible D gene (5 bases). Trimming took off 6 bases at V and 3 bases at J, with 14 bases between the two ends. Germline loops: CDR1 MNHEY, CDR2 SVGAGI. The CDR3 has 15 residues. The CDR3 DNA follows: TGTGCCAGCAGGCTCGTGGGGCCCCCTAATGAAAAACTGTTTTTT. This sequence encodes CASRLVGPPNEKLFF.

The chain couples TRBV11-2 to TRBJ2-7; D unclear. Germline assignment: CDR1 SGHAT and CDR2 FQNNGV. V was pared by 5 bases and J by 3 bases, with 11 bases between. CDR3 length: 13 residues. CDR3 DNA sequence: TGTGCCAGCAGCACGTGGTCGGGCTACGAGCAGTACTTC. Encoded protein: CASSTWSGYEQYF.

V usage is TRBV5-1 and J usage is TRBJ1-5; 8 nucleotides agree with TRBD1. This CDR3 has 15 amino acids. V lost 2 bases, J lost 6 bases, and 7 bases stayed unmatched. The germline V gene has CDR1 SGHRS and CDR2 YFSETQ. Written as DNA, the CDR3 is TGCGCCAGCAGCTTAGGCCAGGGGGCCTTTCAGCCCCAGCATTTT. Its protein is CASSLGQGAFQPQHF.

The genes are TRBV5-1 and TRBJ2-2; 9 bases match TRBD1. With 4 bases clipped from V and 5 bases from J, the junction kept 9 bases outside the gene matches. Germline V gives CDR1 SGHRS, CDR2 YFSETQ. The CDR3 runs 16 residues. CDR3 in DNA: TGCGCCAGCAGCGCGATGGGACAGGGAGGAACCGGGGAGCTGTTTTTT. Encoded protein: CASSAMGQGGTGELFF.